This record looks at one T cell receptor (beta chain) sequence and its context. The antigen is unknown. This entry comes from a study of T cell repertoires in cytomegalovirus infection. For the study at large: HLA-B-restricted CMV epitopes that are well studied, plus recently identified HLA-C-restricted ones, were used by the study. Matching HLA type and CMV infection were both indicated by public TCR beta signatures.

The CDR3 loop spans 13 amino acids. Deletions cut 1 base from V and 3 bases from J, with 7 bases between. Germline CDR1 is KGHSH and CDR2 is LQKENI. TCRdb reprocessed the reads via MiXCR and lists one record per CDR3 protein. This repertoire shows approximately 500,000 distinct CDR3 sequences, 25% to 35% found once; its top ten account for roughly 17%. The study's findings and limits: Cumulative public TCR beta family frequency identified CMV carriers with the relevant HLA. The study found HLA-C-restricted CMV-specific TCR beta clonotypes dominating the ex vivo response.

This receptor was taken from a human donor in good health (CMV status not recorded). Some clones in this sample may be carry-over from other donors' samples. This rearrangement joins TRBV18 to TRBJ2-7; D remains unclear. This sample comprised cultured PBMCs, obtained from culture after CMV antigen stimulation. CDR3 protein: CASSPQGYYEQYV. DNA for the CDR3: TGTGCCAGCTCACCACAGGGATACTACGAGCAGTACGTC.